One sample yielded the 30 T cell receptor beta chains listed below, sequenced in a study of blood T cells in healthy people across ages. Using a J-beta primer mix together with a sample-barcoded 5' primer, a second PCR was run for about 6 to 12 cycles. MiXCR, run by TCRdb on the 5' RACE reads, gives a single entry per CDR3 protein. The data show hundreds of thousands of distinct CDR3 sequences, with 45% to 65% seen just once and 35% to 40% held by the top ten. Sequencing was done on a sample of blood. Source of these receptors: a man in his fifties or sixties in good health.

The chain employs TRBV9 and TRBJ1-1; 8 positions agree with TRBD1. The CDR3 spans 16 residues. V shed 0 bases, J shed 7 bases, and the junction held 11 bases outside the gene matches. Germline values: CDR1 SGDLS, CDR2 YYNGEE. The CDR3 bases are TGTGCCAGCAGCGTAGGAACCCCAGGACAGGGTGGTGAAGCTTTCTTT. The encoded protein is CASSVGTPGQGGEAFF.

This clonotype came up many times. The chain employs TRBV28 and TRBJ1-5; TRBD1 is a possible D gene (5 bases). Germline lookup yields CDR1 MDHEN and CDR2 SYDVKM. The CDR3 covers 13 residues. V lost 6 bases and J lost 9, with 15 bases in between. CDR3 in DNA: TGTGCCAGCAGGGCGACAGTCCAGGGGCCCCAGCATTTT. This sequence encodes CASRATVQGPQHF.

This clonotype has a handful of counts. The chain's CDR3 is CASSQDFRRVAGYTF. CDR3 nucleotide sequence: TGTGCCAGCAGCCAAGATTTCCGCAGGGTTGCTGGCTACACCTTC. This chain links TRBV14 with TRBJ1-2; a possible D gene is TRBD1 (5 bases). Germline-derived CDR1 and CDR2 are SGHDN and FVKESK. Trimming took off 0 bases at V and 7 bases at J, with 15 bases between the two ends. There are 15 residues in the CDR3.

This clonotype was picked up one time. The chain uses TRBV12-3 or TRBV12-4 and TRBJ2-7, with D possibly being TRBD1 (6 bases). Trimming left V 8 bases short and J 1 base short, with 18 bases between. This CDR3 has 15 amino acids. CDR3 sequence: CASGQGLGVSYEQYF. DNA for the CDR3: TGTGCCAGCGGCCAGGGGCTAGGAGTTTCCTACGAGCAGTACTTC.

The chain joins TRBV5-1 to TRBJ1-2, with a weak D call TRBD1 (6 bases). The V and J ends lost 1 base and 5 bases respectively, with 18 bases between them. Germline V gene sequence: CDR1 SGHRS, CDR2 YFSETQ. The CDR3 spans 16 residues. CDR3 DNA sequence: TGCGCCAGCAGCTTGTCTTCCACAGGGCTGGGGTATGGCTACACCTTC. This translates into CASSLSSTGLGYGYTF.

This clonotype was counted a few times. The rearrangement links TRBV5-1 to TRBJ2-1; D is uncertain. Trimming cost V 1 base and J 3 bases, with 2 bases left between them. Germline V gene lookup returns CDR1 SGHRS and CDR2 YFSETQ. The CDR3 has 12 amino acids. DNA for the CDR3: TGCGCCAGCAGCTTGCGCTACAATGAGCAGTTCTTC. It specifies CASSLRYNEQFF.

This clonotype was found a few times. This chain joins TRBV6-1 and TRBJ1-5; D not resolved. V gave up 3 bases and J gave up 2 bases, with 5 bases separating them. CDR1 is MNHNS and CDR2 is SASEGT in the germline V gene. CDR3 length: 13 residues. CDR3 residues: CASSELGNQPQHF. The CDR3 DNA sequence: TGTGCCAGCAGTGAGCTCGGCAATCAGCCCCAGCATTTT.

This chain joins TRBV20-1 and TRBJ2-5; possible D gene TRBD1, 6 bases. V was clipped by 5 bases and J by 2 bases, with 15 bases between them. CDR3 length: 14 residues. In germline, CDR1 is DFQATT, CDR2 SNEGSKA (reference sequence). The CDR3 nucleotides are TGCAGTGCTCCCAGGGACACTTTACAAGAGACCCAGTACTTC. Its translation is CSAPRDTLQETQYF.

The CDR3 sequence is CATSADSYYGYTF. The CDR3 coding sequence is TGTGCCACCAGTGCGGACAGTTACTATGGCTACACCTTC. V is TRBV24-1 and J is TRBJ1-2, with D possibly matching TRBD1 (6 bases). Trimming stripped 5 bases from V and 3 bases from J, with 9 bases between. CDR3 length equals 13 residues. Germline loops: CDR1 KGHDR, CDR2 SFDVKD.

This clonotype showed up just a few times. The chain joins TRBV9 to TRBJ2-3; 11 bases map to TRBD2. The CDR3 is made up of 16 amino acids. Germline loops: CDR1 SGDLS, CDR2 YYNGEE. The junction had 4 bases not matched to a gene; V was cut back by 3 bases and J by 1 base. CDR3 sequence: CASSALTSGGTDTQYF. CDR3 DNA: TGTGCCAGCAGCGCCCTGACTAGCGGGGGCACAGATACGCAGTATTTT.

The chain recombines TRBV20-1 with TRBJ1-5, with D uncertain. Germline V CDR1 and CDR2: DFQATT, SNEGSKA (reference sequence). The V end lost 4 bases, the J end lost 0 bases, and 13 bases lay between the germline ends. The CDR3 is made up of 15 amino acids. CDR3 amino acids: CSATVSDYSNQPQHF. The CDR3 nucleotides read TGCAGTGCTACCGTATCGGACTATAGCAATCAGCCCCAGCATTTT.

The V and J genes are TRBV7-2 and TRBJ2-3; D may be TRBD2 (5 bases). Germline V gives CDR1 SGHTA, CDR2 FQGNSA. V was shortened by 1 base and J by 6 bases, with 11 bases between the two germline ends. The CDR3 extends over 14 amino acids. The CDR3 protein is CASSLGPSSDTQYF. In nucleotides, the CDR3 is TGTGCCAGCAGCTTAGGGCCTAGCTCCGATACGCAGTATTTT.

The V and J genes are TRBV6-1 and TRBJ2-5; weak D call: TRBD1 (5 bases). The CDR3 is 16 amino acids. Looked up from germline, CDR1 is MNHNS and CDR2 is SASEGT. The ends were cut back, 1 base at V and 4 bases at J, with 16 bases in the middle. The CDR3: CASSEGVGAGRETQYF. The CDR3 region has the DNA TGTGCCAGCAGTGAAGGGGTAGGGGCAGGAAGAGAGACCCAGTACTTC.

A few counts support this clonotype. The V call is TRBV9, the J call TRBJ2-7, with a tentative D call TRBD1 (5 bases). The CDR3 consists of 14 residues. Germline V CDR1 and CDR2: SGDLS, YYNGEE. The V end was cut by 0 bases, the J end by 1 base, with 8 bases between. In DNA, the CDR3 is TGTGCCAGCAGCGTAGAGGGGCTGTCCTACGAGCAGTACTTC. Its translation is CASSVEGLSYEQYF.

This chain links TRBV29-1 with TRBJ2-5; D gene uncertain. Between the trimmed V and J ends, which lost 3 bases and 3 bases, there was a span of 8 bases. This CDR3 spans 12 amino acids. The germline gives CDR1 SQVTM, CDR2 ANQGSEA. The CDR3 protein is CSVERGEETQYF. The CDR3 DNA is TGCAGCGTTGAGCGTGGGGAAGAGACCCAGTACTTC.

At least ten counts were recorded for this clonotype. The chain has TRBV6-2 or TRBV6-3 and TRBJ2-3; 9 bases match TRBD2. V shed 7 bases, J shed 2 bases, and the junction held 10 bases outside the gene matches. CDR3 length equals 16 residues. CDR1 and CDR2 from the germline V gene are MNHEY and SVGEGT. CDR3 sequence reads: CASTLRGGGATDTQYF. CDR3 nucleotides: TGTGCCAGCACCCTACGGGGCGGGGGGGCCACAGATACGCAGTATTTT.

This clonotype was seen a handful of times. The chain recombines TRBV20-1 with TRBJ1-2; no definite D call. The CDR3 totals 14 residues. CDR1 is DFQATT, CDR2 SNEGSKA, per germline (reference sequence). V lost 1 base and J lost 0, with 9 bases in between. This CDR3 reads CSARVTGTNYGYTF. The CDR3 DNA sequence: TGCAGTGCTAGAGTCACTGGGACTAACTATGGCTACACCTTC.

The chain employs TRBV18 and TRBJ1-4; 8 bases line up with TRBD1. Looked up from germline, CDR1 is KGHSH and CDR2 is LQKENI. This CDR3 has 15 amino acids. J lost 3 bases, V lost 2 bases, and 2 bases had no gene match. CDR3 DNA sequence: TGTGCCAGCTCACCAGACAGGGGTGCTAATGAAAAACTGTTTTTT. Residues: CASSPDRGANEKLFF.

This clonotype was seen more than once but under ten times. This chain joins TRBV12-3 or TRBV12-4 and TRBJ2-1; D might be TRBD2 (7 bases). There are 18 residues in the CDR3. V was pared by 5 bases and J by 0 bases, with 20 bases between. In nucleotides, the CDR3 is TGTGCCAGCAGTCCATATCACGGGGGGCGAAGCTCCTACAATGAGCAGTTCTTC. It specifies CASSPYHGGRSSYNEQFF.

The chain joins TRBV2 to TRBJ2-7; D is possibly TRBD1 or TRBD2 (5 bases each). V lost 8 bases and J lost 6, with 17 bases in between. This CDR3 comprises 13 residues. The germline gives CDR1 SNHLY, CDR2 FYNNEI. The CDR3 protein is CASVDGWGIEQYF. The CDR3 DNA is TGTGCCAGCGTGGACGGATGGGGGATCGAGCAGTACTTC.

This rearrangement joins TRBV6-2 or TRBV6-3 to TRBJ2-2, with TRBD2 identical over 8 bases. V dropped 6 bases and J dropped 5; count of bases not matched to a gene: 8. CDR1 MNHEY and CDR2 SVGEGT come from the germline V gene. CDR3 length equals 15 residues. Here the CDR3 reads CASRVLAAGTGELFF. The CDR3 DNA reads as TGTGCCAGCAGGGTACTAGCGGCCGGGACCGGGGAGCTGTTTTTT.

The CDR3 region has the DNA TGTGCCAGCAGCCAAGGAGCGGGGGCTTACGATGAGCAGTTCTTC. This translates into CASSQGAGAYDEQFF. V usage is TRBV4-2 and J usage is TRBJ2-1, with 8 nucleotides matching TRBD2. The CDR3 extends over 15 amino acids. Germline CDR1 LGHNA, CDR2 YNFKEQ. J was trimmed by 8 bases and V by 1 base; bases with no gene match: 7.

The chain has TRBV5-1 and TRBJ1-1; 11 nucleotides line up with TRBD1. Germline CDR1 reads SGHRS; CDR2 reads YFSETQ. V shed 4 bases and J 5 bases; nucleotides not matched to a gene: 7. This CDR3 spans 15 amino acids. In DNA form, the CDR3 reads TGCGCCAGCAGCCTGCTGGGACAGGGGGATACTGAAGCTTTCTTT. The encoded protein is CASSLLGQGDTEAFF.

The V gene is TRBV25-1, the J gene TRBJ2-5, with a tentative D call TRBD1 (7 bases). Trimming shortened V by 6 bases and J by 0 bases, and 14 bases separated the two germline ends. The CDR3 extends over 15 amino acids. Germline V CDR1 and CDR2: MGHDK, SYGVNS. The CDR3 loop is CASSARGANQETQYF. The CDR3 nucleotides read TGTGCCAGCAGCGCCAGGGGGGCCAACCAAGAGACCCAGTACTTC.

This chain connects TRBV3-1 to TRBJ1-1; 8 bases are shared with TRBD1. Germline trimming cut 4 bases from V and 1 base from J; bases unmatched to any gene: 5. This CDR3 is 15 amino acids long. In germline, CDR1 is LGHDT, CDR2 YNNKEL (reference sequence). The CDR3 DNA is TGTGCCAGCAGCCCCAGGGACAGGTCGAACACTGAAGCTTTCTTT. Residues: CASSPRDRSNTEAFF.

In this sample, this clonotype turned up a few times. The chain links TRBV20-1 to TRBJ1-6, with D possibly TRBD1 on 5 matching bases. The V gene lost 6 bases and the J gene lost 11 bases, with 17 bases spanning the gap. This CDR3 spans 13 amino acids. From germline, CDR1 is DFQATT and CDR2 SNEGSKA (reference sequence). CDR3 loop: CSARVGGLAPLHF. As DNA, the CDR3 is TGCAGTGCCCGAGTGGGGGGGTTGGCACCCCTCCACTTT.

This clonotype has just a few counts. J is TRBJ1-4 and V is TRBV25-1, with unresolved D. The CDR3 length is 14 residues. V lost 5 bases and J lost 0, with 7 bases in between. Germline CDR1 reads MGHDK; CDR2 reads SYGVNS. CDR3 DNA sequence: TGTGCCAGCAGTCCGGACGCAACTAATGAAAAACTGTTTTTT. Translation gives CASSPDATNEKLFF.

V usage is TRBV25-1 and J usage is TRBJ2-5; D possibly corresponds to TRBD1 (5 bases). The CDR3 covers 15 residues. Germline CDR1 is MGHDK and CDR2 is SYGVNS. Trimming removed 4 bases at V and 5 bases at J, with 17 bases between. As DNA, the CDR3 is TGTGCCAGCAGTGCCGACTTGGGGCTCGGGGAGACCCAGTACTTC. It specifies CASSADLGLGETQYF.

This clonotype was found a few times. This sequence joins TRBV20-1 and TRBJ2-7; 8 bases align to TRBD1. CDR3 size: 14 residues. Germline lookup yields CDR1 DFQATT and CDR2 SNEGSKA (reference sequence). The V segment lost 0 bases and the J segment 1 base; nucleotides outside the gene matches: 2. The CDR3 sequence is CSARDWTGSYEQYF. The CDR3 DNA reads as TGCAGTGCTAGAGATTGGACAGGGTCCTACGAGCAGTACTTC.

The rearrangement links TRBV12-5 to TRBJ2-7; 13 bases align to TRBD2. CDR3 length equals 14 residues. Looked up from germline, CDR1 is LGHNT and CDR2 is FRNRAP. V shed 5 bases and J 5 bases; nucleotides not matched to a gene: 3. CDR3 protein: CASGSGTSGDEQYF. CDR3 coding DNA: TGTGCTAGTGGTAGCGGGACTAGCGGGGACGAGCAGTACTTC.